Detailed here is one T cell receptor (beta chain). The data derive from a study of blood T cell repertoires in COVID-19. Study-level background: Specimens from acute and convalescent COVID-19 originated in the United States, Italy and Spain. From T cells, B-cell-depleted T cells, or PBMCs came the material, which was cDNA or gDNA.

CDR3 size: 12 residues. CDR1 and CDR2 (germline): LNHDA, SQIVND (reference sequence). The J segment lost 11 bases and the V segment lost 6 bases, leaving 8 bases of the junction unmatched. Sequencing was performed with immunoSEQ multiplex PCR; in TCRdb, only in-frame clones are kept and a portion is missing. This sample has some 70,000 clones, with nearly 80% found just once. The origin of this receptor is a human donor in a cohort sampled during active COVID-19. The J gene is TRBJ1-1, the V gene TRBV19, with TRBD1 matching 8 bases. The sequencing input was peripheral blood. CDR3 nucleotide sequence: TGTGCCAGTAGGGACAGGGAACAGAGGGCTTTCTTT. As protein: CASRDREQRAFF.